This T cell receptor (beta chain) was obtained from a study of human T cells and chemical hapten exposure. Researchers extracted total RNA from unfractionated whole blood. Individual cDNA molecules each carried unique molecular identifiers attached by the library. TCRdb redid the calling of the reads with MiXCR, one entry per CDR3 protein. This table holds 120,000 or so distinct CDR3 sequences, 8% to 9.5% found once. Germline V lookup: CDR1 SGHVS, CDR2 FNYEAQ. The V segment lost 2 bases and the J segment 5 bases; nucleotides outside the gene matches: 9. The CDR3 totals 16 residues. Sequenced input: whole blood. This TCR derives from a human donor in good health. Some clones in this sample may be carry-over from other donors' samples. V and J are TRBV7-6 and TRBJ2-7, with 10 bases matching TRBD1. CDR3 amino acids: CASSLSPGQGPNEQYF. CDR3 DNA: TGTGCCAGCAGCTTAAGCCCGGGACAGGGGCCCAACGAGCAGTACTTC.